This TCR beta chain is drawn from a study of blood T cell dynamics during melanoma immunotherapy. The germline V gene has CDR1 MDHEN and CDR2 SYDVKM. V lost 6 bases and J lost 6, with 17 bases in between. The CDR3 runs 14 residues. Sequencing was performed with immunoSEQ multiplex PCR; in TCRdb, only in-frame clones are kept and a portion is missing. The table lists roughly 16,000 clones, about 94% of them singletons. Specified time point: week 3, after first cycle of checkpoint inhibitor. The material sequenced was effector memory CD8+ T cells from blood, taken from a patient treated with checkpoint blockade. This chain links TRBV28 with TRBJ1-2, with a possible D match to TRBD1 (5 bases). The sequence came from a human donor with melanoma. The CDR3 DNA sequence: TGTGCCAGCAGCCCAGTAAGGGGTCGGGATGGCTACACCTTC. This encodes CASSPVRGRDGYTF.